The rows below give T cell receptor beta chains drawn from one sample of a study of control samples from healthy donors and cancer patients. Here immunoSEQ multiplex PCR was the method, and the copy in TCRdb shows in-frame clones only, minus some. In the table there are over 150,000 clones, 90% to 95% of which are singletons. The sample taken for sequencing was blood. These receptors came from a man aged 18-30 years in good health. Each CDR3 is given with its conserved first and last residue. The order of the fields is D gene, CDR3 length, V gene, clone size, J gene, CDR3 protein, CDR3 DNA. A D gene is named only where the DNA matches it firmly. Clone size is given for some rows only: seen once, a few or many times, or a class if the clone is expanded.

>-|15|TRBV19|-|TRBJ1-3
CASSSSQGTGNTIYF
TGTGCCAGTAGTTCCTCTCAGGGTACCGGAAACACCATATATTTT
>-|15|TRBV3-1/TRBV3-2|-|TRBJ2-1
CASSQGGVSYNEQFF
TGTGCCAGCAGCCAAGGCGGAGTCTCCTACAATGAGCAGTTCTTC
>-|13|TRBV19|-|TRBJ1-5
CASSIGSDQPQHF
TGTGCCAGTAGTATAGGTTCAGATCAGCCCCAGCATTTT
>-|15|TRBV5-6|-|TRBJ1-5
CASSLEAGDMEPQHF
TGTGCCAGCAGCTTGGAGGCAGGGGATATGGAGCCCCAGCATTTT
>TRBD2|19|TRBV6-6|-|TRBJ2-1
CASSYIAGGAVSTYNEQFF
TGTGCCAGCAGCTACATAGCGGGGGGTGCTGTCTCCACCTACAATGAGCAGTTCTTC
>-|15|TRBV30|-|TRBJ2-4
CAWSRRGGEENIQYF
TGTGCCTGGAGTAGGAGGGGGGGTGAGGAAAACATTCAGTACTTC
>-|15|TRBV7-2|-|TRBJ1-4
CASSFFGQIGEKLFF
TGTGCCAGCAGCTTCTTCGGGCAGATTGGGGAAAAACTGTTTTTT
>-|15|TRBV18|-|TRBJ2-4
CASSSFGSNKNIQYF
TGTGCCAGCTCATCCTTTGGAAGTAACAAAAACATTCAGTACTTC
>TRBD2|14|TRBV10-3|-|TRBJ2-3
CAIGDGGVGDTQYF
TGTGCCATCGGGGACGGGGGGGTCGGAGATACGCAGTATTTT
>-|15|TRBV7-3|-|TRBJ2-5
CASSLLGQSQETQYF
TGTGCCAGCAGCTTACTCGGACAGAGCCAAGAGACCCAGTACTTC
>-|14|TRBV6-6|-|TRBJ2-2
CASSLKANTGELFF
TGTGCCAGCAGTTTGAAGGCGAACACCGGGGAGCTGTTTTTT
>-|14|TRBV27|-|TRBJ1-2
CASSLVGTNYGYTF
TGTGCCAGCAGTTTAGTCGGCACAAACTATGGCTACACCTTC
>-|14|TRBV30|-|TRBJ1-2
CAWGPLDMANGYTF
TGTGCCTGGGGCCCCCTCGACATGGCCAATGGCTACACCTTC
>-|14|TRBV3-1/TRBV3-2|-|TRBJ2-2
CASSQRGNTGELFF
TGTGCCAGCAGCCAAAGGGGGAACACCGGGGAGCTGTTTTTT
>-|14|TRBV7-9|-|TRBJ2-1
CASSFGTDYNEQFF
TGTGCCAGCAGCTTCGGGACCGACTACAATGAGCAGTTCTTC
>-|16|TRBV7-8|-|TRBJ2-7
CASSLTGLTFTYEQYF
TGTGCCAGCAGCTTAACCGGGCTCACCTTCACCTACGAGCAGTACTTC
>-|12|TRBV30|-|TRBJ1-1
CAWSIPGSKAFF
TGTGCCTGGAGTATTCCGGGTAGTAAAGCTTTCTTT
>TRBD1|16|TRBV19|-|TRBJ1-2
CASQRRQGDRNYGYTF
TGTGCCAGTCAGCGCCGACAGGGCGACCGTAACTATGGCTACACCTTC
>-|14|TRBV30|once|TRBJ2-1
CAWKGLAYDNEQFF
TGTGCCTGGAAGGGGCTAGCGTACGACAATGAGCAGTTCTTC
>-|14|TRBV19|-|TRBJ2-2
CASSIAEFTGELFF
TGTGCCAGTAGTATAGCCGAGTTTACCGGGGAGCTGTTTTTT
>-|14|TRBV3-1/TRBV3-2|-|TRBJ2-3
CASSPSTSTDTQYF
TGTGCCAGCAGCCCCTCGACTAGCACAGATACGCAGTATTTT
>-|20|TRBV19|-|TRBJ1-4
CASSIDLSGTPYLIGEKLFF
TGTGCCAGTAGTATAGATTTAAGTGGGACGCCATATTTGATAGGTGAAAAACTGTTTTTT
>-|14|TRBV29-1|-|TRBJ2-5
CSVPRWGVEETQYF
TGCAGCGTCCCGCGGTGGGGGGTAGAAGAGACCCAGTACTTC
>TRBD1|13|TRBV5-1|-|TRBJ1-2
CASSFSGGDGYTF
TGCGCCAGCAGCTTTTCAGGGGGCGATGGCTACACCTTC
>TRBD1|15|TRBV28|-|TRBJ1-2
CASSSRTGPNYGYTF
TGTGCCAGCAGTTCCCGGACAGGTCCTAACTATGGCTACACCTTC
>-|14|TRBV7-8|-|TRBJ2-7
CASSLGRFTYEQYF
TGTGCCAGCAGCCTGGGCAGGTTTACCTACGAGCAGTACTTC
>-|11|TRBV12-3/TRBV12-4|-|TRBJ2-7
CASSRNLGQYF
TGTGCCAGCAGTCGAAATCTTGGGCAGTACTTC
>-|14|TRBV18|-|TRBJ2-7
CASSPGGAYYEQYF
TGTGCCAGCTCACCTGGGGGCGCCTACTACGAGCAGTACTTC
>-|15|TRBV28|-|TRBJ2-7
CASSLPGKSSYEQYF
TGTGCCAGCAGTTTACCCGGGAAAAGCTCCTACGAGCAGTACTTC
>TRBD2|15|TRBV30|-|TRBJ2-3
CAWKLRGGRADTQYF
TGTGCCTGGAAACTTCGGGGGGGGAGGGCAGATACGCAGTATTTT
>-|15|TRBV4-2|once|TRBJ1-1
CASSQAGQGNTEAFF
TGTGCCAGCAGCCAAGCCGGGCAGGGGAACACTGAAGCTTTCTTT
>TRBD2|18|TRBV5-1|-|TRBJ2-7
CASRELAGGLITSYEQYF
TGCGCCAGCAGAGAACTAGCGGGGGGGCTTATCACGTCCTACGAGCAGTACTTC
>TRBD1|13|TRBV5-1|-|TRBJ1-6
CASSWDSNSPLHF
TGCGCCAGCAGCTGGGACAGTAATTCACCCCTCCACTTT
>-|14|TRBV30|-|TRBJ1-6
CAWSAGRGLSPLHF
TGTGCCTGGAGTGCCGGTCGGGGGCTATCACCCCTCCACTTT
>TRBD1|17|TRBV6-1|-|TRBJ2-1
CASSGILGQGKIDEQFF
TGTGCCAGCAGTGGGATACTGGGACAGGGTAAAATCGATGAGCAGTTCTTC
>-|13|TRBV6-5|-|TRBJ1-2
CASSRLGPYGYTF
TGTGCCAGCAGTCGGTTGGGACCGTATGGCTACACCTTC
>-|13|TRBV7-9|-|TRBJ2-7
CASSSSEAYEQYF
TGTGCCAGCAGTTCTTCAGAAGCCTACGAGCAGTACTTC
>-|15|TRBV19|-|TRBJ2-7
CASSRVDSPVLEQYF
TGTGCCAGTAGTAGGGTGGACAGCCCCGTGCTCGAGCAGTACTTC
>TRBD1|13|TRBV7-9|-|TRBJ2-7
CASSSGQNYEQYF
TGTGCCAGCAGCTCGGGACAGAACTACGAGCAGTACTTC
>-|13|TRBV2|few|TRBJ1-5
CASSTAGNQPQHF
TGTGCCAGCAGTACGGCAGGAAATCAGCCCCAGCATTTT
>-|14|TRBV7-8|-|TRBJ2-3
CASSFGLLTDTQYF
TGTGCCAGCAGCTTTGGTCTACTCACAGATACGCAGTATTTT
>-|17|TRBV12-1|-|TRBJ2-1
CASSRLERTGKTDEQFF
TGTGCCAGCAGCCGTTTAGAAAGGACAGGTAAGACGGATGAGCAGTTCTTC
>-|17|TRBV2|-|TRBJ2-2
CAIRGTSGFSNTGELFF
TGTGCCATACGCGGGACCAGCGGTTTTTCGAACACCGGGGAGCTGTTTTTT
>TRBD2|15|TRBV5-1|-|TRBJ2-1
CASSFSLAGLNEQFF
TGCGCCAGCAGCTTCTCCCTAGCGGGGTTAAATGAGCAGTTCTTC
>TRBD2|15|TRBV15|-|TRBJ2-3
CATSRGGEPTDTQYF
TGTGCCACCAGCAGGGGGGGGGAACCCACAGATACGCAGTATTTT
>-|13|TRBV30|-|TRBJ2-7
CAWSISRVVEQYF
TGTGCCTGGAGTATTTCCAGGGTAGTCGAGCAGTACTTC
>-|15|TRBV3-1/TRBV3-2|-|TRBJ2-7
CASSHGRQVGYEQYF
TGTGCCAGCAGCCATGGTAGACAGGTCGGGTACGAGCAGTACTTC
>-|13|TRBV29-1|once|TRBJ1-4
CSATGFPDEKLFF
TGCAGCGCAACAGGTTTCCCCGATGAAAAACTGTTTTTT